Following are 4 T cell receptor beta chains from one sample sequenced in a study of blood T cells in healthy people across ages. The authors ran a second PCR of roughly 6 to 11 cycles using a sample-barcoded 5' primer and a J-beta primer mix. In TCRdb, the 5' RACE reads were re-called with MiXCR into one record per CDR3 protein. The profile shows 650,000 to 800,000 distinct CDR3 sequences, approximately 44% of them singletons. Sequenced input: blood. The receptors were gathered from a man aged 55 to 70 in good health.

This clonotype occurred a few times. The chain recombines TRBV29-1 with TRBJ1-1; 9 nucleotides align to TRBD1. The germline CDR1 and CDR2 sequences are SQVTM and ANQGSEA. The CDR3 length is 13 residues. The V gene end was trimmed by 7 bases and the J gene end by 1 base; junction bases not matched to a gene: 4. DNA for the CDR3: TGCAGCGCATCGACAGGGGGGAACACTGAAGCTTTCTTT. Protein: CSASTGGNTEAFF.

V gene TRBV5-1 combines with J gene TRBJ2-7, with 10 positions matching TRBD1. The junction had 5 bases not matched to a gene; V was cut back by 3 bases and J by 5 bases. CDR1 and CDR2 from the germline V gene are SGHRS and YFSETQ. CDR3 length equals 14 residues. The CDR3 DNA follows: TGCGCCAGCAGCTCCGGACAGGGGGAGGACGAGCAGTACTTC. Encoded protein: CASSSGQGEDEQYF.

The table lists this clonotype with a few counts. The chain is built from TRBV2 and TRBJ1-2; 7 nucleotides match TRBD1. Germline V lookup: CDR1 SNHLY, CDR2 FYNNEI. There are 14 residues in the CDR3. V was pared by 6 bases and J by 4 bases, with 8 bases of the junction left unmatched. The CDR3: CASRATGAGYGYTF. DNA of the CDR3: TGTGCCAGCAGAGCCACAGGGGCCGGCTATGGCTACACCTTC.

The V call is TRBV5-5, the J call TRBJ2-3; 10 bases fit TRBD2. The germline V gene encodes CDR1 SGHKS and CDR2 YYEKEE (reference sequence). The V gene end was trimmed by 4 bases and the J gene end by 4 bases; junction bases not matched to a gene: 9. The CDR3 is made up of 16 amino acids. The CDR3 spells CASSTLSGTSADTQYF. The CDR3 nucleotides read TGTGCCAGCAGCACCCTGTCCGGGACTAGCGCAGATACGCAGTATTTT.